The clone carrying this T cell receptor (beta chain) was picked up a small number of times. Its specificity is not known. This specimen belongs to a study of T-cell memory formation after mild COVID-19. About the study: Largely donor-specific sequence clusters came from two donors. Overall study findings and caveats: The CD4+ clones that contracted clustered mainly within CM and EM, and the CD8+ clones concentrated in EMRA. A second wave expanding day 15 to 37 was CD4+-biased; contracting clones were balanced. Several responding clones turned up in pre-infection memory, indicating that cross-reactive memory may have taken part.

TCRdb called the 5' RACE reads again in MiXCR, with one record for every CDR3 protein. The sample contains about 360,000 distinct CDR3 sequences, about an eighth of which appear only once. The CDR3 consists of 15 residues. V shed 5 bases and J 2 bases; nucleotides not matched to a gene: 6. Looked up from germline, CDR1 is SGHTA and CDR2 is FQGNSA. This receptor was taken from a man in his late teens or twenties who had mild COVID-19 (a few samples of this study predate the infection). Cell type and time point are not known. V and J are TRBV7-2 and TRBJ1-3, with 7 bases matching TRBD1. The sample comprised PBMCs or a T cell subset sorted from them (not recorded which). The CDR3 reads CASSLSGTAGNTIYF. The DNA of the CDR3 is TGTGCCAGCAGCCTCTCCGGGACAGCTGGAAACACCATATATTTT.